Following are 14 T cell receptor beta chains from one sample sequenced in a study of OX40 agonist ivuxolimab in advanced cancers. Clones were sequenced by immunoSEQ multiplex PCR, and TCRdb holds only the in-frame ones, with some missing. The sample carries about 64,000 clones, approximately 80% recorded once. The source material was CD4+ or CD8+ T cells sorted from blood, sampled in a trial of the OX40 agonist ivuxolimab. These receptors were obtained from an adult with an advanced solid tumor such as melanoma, head and neck, liver or kidney cancer.

The CDR3 spells CASSVAWTQETQYF. As DNA, the CDR3 is TGTGCCAGCAGCGTAGCTTGGACCCAAGAGACCCAGTACTTC. The J gene is TRBJ2-5, the V gene TRBV9; D is unresolved. The CDR3 covers 14 residues. Germline CDR1 reads SGDLS; CDR2 reads YYNGEE. V was cut by 0 bases and J by 1 base, with 7 bases left in between.

V is TRBV19 and J is TRBJ2-7; D not certain. V lost 9 bases, J lost 2 bases, and 8 bases lay in between. CDR3 length: 11 residues. Germline CDR1 is LNHDA and CDR2 is SQIVND (reference sequence). CDR3 protein: CARARPYEQYF. The DNA for the CDR3 is TGTGCCAGGGCTAGACCCTACGAGCAGTACTTC.

V is TRBV12-5 and J is TRBJ2-1; perhaps TRBD2 as D (5 bases). Germline V gene sequence: CDR1 LGHNT, CDR2 FRNRAP. This CDR3 is 13 amino acids long. With 1 base removed from V and 5 bases from J, the gap between germline ends came to 6 bases. The CDR3 sequence is CASGLGTDNEQFF. The CDR3 DNA reads as TGTGCTAGTGGTTTGGGGACTGACAATGAGCAGTTCTTC.

J is TRBJ2-3 and V is TRBV20-1; D is uncertain. CDR3 length: 11 residues. Trimming removed 6 bases from V and 4 bases from J, with 8 bases in between. Germline lookup yields CDR1 DFQATT and CDR2 SNEGSKA (reference sequence). In nucleotides, the CDR3 is TGCAGTGCACCGAAGTCAGATACGCAGTATTTT. It encodes CSAPKSDTQYF.

This clone has more than one count but fewer than ten. The V call is TRBV5-6, the J call TRBJ2-2, with 7 bases aligning to TRBD2. Trimming removed 4 bases from V and 2 bases from J; junction bases left unmatched: 8. In germline, CDR1 is SGHDT, CDR2 YYEEEE. The CDR3 length is 16 residues. The CDR3, as DNA: TGTGCCAGCAGCCCCTGGGGACTACCAAACACCGGGGAGCTGTTTTTT. Translation: CASSPWGLPNTGELFF.

This clone was found a few times. This chain connects TRBV6-6 to TRBJ2-1, with 10 bases aligning to TRBD2. J was trimmed by 4 bases and V by 5 bases; bases with no gene match: 5. CDR1 MNHNY and CDR2 SVGAGI come from the germline V gene (reference sequence). This CDR3 is 15 amino acids long. CDR3 loop: CASSGKRGGYNEQFF. The DNA for the CDR3 is TGTGCCAGCAGTGGCAAGCGGGGGGGGTACAATGAGCAGTTCTTC.

CDR3 amino acids: CASSLSNGPYEQYF. CDR3 bases: TGTGCCAGCAGCTTAAGTAACGGACCCTACGAGCAGTACTTC. V usage is TRBV11-3 and J usage is TRBJ2-7; D unresolved. V shed 2 bases and J shed 2 bases, with 10 bases lying between them. Germline V CDR1 and CDR2: SGHNT, YENEEA. The CDR3 is 14 residues long.

The genes are TRBV7-2 and TRBJ2-3; TRBD2 matches 12 bases. The CDR3 loop spans 19 amino acids. The V and J ends lost 5 bases and 4 bases, in that order; junction bases with no gene match: 16. CDR1 is SGHTA, CDR2 FQGNSA, per germline. Here the CDR3 DNA reads TGTGCCAGCAGCCCCCCAGGGCTAGCGGGAGGGCCTTTTCCAGATACGCAGTATTTT. Its translation: CASSPPGLAGGPFPDTQYF. The complete variable domain, with remaining parts taken from reference TRBV7-2 and TRBJ2-3, reads GAGVSQSPSNKVTEKGKDVELRCDPISGHTALYWYRQSLGQGLEFLIYFQGNSAPDKSGLPSDRFSAERTGGSVSTLTIQRTQQEDSAVYLCASSPPGLAGGPFPDTQYFGPGTRLTVL.

A single count supports this clone. V usage is TRBV29-1 and J usage is TRBJ2-1; D is undetermined. Trimming pared 5 bases from V and 0 bases from J, leaving 17 bases between. The CDR3 sequence is 16 residues long. Germline CDR1 is SQVTM and CDR2 is ANQGSEA. CDR3 loop: CSVQGSGSNSYNEQFF. The CDR3 region has the DNA TGCAGCGTTCAAGGATCCGGCAGTAACTCCTACAATGAGCAGTTCTTC.

This chain links TRBV6-5 with TRBJ2-5; possibly TRBD1 for D (6 bases). The DNA end is more similar to TRBJ2-7, so the J call may be wrong. The germline gives CDR1 MNHEY, CDR2 SVGAGI. The CDR3 contains 14 residues. In DNA, the CDR3 is TGTGCCAGCACCACGCTGACAGGTCCCTACGAGCAGTACTTC. The encoded protein is CASTTLTGPYEQYF.

The chain uses TRBV19 and TRBJ1-1, with D perhaps matching TRBD1 (5 bases). The V gene's germline CDR1 is LNHDA and CDR2 SQIVND (reference sequence). V was clipped by 7 bases and J by 0 bases, with 21 bases between them. The CDR3 has 17 residues. CDR3 DNA sequence: TGTGCCAGTATAGCTCTAAGGTCGGGGGGTATGAACACTGAAGCTTTCTTT. Encoded protein: CASIALRSGGMNTEAFF. Full variable domain (outside the CDR3, taken from reference TRBV19 and TRBJ1-1): DGGITQSPKYLFRKEGQNVTLSCEQNLNHDAMYWYRQDPGQGLRLIYYSQIVNDFQKGDIAEGYSVSREKKESFPLTVTSAQKNPTAFYLCASIALRSGGMNTEAFFGQGTRLTVV.

This clone came up a few times. The rearrangement uses TRBV6-6 and TRBJ1-1; D not resolved. CDR3 size: 15 residues. Between the trimmed V and J ends, which lost 2 bases and 0 bases, there was a span of 10 bases. CDR1 is MNHNY, CDR2 SVGAGI, per germline (reference sequence). DNA of the CDR3: TGTGCCAGCAGTTACGGCCAGAGGATGAACACTGAAGCTTTCTTT. This codes for CASSYGQRMNTEAFF.

V usage is TRBV10-3 and J usage is TRBJ2-2; 7 nucleotides agree with TRBD1. J was trimmed by 6 bases and V by 3 bases; bases with no gene match: 4. Germline CDR1 ENHRY, CDR2 SYGVKD. CDR3 size: 14 residues. The CDR3 protein is CAISEGQASGELFF. Here the CDR3 DNA reads TGTGCCATCAGTGAAGGACAGGCGTCCGGGGAGCTGTTTTTT.

This clone was detected a few times. The chain combines TRBV10-2 with TRBJ1-5, with D possibly matching TRBD1 (6 bases). The germline V gene has CDR1 WSHSY and CDR2 SAAADI. The CDR3 has 15 amino acids. Trimming removed 0 bases from V and 9 bases from J, with 15 bases in between. CDR3 sequence: CASSESLQGFVPQHF. CDR3 DNA: TGCGCCAGCAGTGAGTCTTTACAGGGATTCGTGCCCCAGCATTTT.